One sample yielded the 13 T cell receptor beta chains listed below, sequenced in a study of monozygotic twins with inflammatory bowel disease. TCRdb reprocessed the 5' RACE reads and reports one entry per CDR3 protein, with no DNA. The sample has about 160,000 distinct CDR3 sequences. The sequencing input was blood. The receptors here all came from a human donor with ulcerative colitis or Crohn's disease, or a healthy co-twin of an affected twin (not recorded which).

The rearrangement joins TRBV12-3 or TRBV12-4 to TRBJ2-3. The CDR3 is made up of 11 amino acids. The CDR3 spells CASSLLNTQYF.

The V and J genes are TRBV27 and TRBJ2-1; no DNA is available, so the TRBD2 call from TCRdb remains unchecked. This CDR3 has 16 residues. Per the germline V gene, CDR1 is MNHEY and CDR2 is SMNVEV (reference sequence). CDR3: CASSASSGPAVGEQFF.

V usage is TRBV19 and J usage is TRBJ2-1; TCRdb lists TRBD2, though no DNA is available to test this call. The CDR3 sequence is 15 residues long. CDR1 and CDR2 (germline): LNHDA, SQIVND (reference sequence). CDR3 sequence reads: CASKVTAGEINEQFF.

This chain links TRBV20-1 with TRBJ2-3; the D gene TCRdb calls, TRBD2, cannot be checked with no DNA. Germline values: CDR1 DFQATT, CDR2 SNEGSKA (reference sequence). There are 16 residues in the CDR3. CDR3: CSAHLTSGSTADTQYF.

The gene calls are TRBV7-3 and TRBJ1-4; without DNA, the TCRdb call of TRBD1 cannot be checked. The germline V gene encodes CDR1 SGHTA and CDR2 FQGTGA. CDR3 size: 15 residues. The CDR3 loop is CASSVMGGTNEKLFF.

The chain couples TRBV6-5 to TRBJ2-1; the D call of TRBD1 rests on TCRdb alone, since no DNA is present to check it. The CDR3 is 14 residues long. Germline CDR1 is MNHEY and CDR2 is SVGAGI. CDR3 in amino acids: CASSYGTGGFEQFF.

The chain links TRBV7-2 to TRBJ2-1; TCRdb designates TRBD1, a call that cannot be tested without DNA. Per germline, CDR1 SGHTA and CDR2 FQGNSA. The CDR3 totals 15 residues. The CDR3 loop reads CASSPRSVGNNEQFF.

The V gene is TRBV18, the J gene TRBJ1-2. The CDR3 is made up of 13 amino acids. Germline V lookup: CDR1 KGHSH, CDR2 LQKENI. CDR3: CASSPPAVTGYTF. Supplemented by reference TRBV18 and TRBJ1-2, the full variable domain reads NAGVMQNPRHLVRRRGQEARLRCSPMKGHSHVYWYRQLPEEGLKFMVYLQKENIIDESGMPKERFSAEFPKEGPSILRIQQVVRGDSAAYFCASSPPAVTGYTFGSGTRLTVV.

The rearrangement joins TRBV6-6 to TRBJ1-2; TCRdb reports TRBD1, a call that lacks DNA to check it against. Germline assignment: CDR1 MNHNY and CDR2 SVGAGI (reference sequence). CDR3 length equals 13 residues. CDR3 loop: CASSYPPRTGYTF.

The chain recombines TRBV10-3 with TRBJ1-4. The CDR3 runs to 13 residues. Looked up from germline, CDR1 is ENHRY and CDR2 is SYGVKD. CDR3 amino acids: CAISAVDGEKLFF.

The rearrangement links TRBV12-3 or TRBV12-4 to TRBJ2-1; TCRdb proposes TRBD2, but this gene call is untestable without DNA. CDR3 size: 20 residues. This CDR3 reads CASNLRGGSGGLSSYNEQFF.

The chain recombines TRBV20-1 with TRBJ2-7; the TCRdb D gene call, TRBD1, has no DNA to confirm it. CDR3 length: 14 residues. Germline CDR1 is DFQATT and CDR2 is SNEGSKA (reference sequence). This chain's CDR3 is CSAKPGQDRYEQYF.

The rearrangement links TRBV29-1 to TRBJ2-2; TCRdb proposes TRBD1, but this gene call is untestable without DNA. Germline lookup yields CDR1 SQVTM and CDR2 ANQGSEA. The CDR3 is made up of 13 amino acids. The chain's CDR3 is CSVLRAGAGELFF.